The text below deals with one T cell receptor (beta chain). This clone was found many times. It lacks a known antigen. The read comes to an end 3 residues before the CDR3 does, leaving the germline J gene to fill in the end. This specimen comes from a study of T cell clonality in common variable immunodeficiency (dated by TCRdb to about 2015). The paper as a whole reports these results and caveats: Patient heterogeneity within the CVID cohort put limits on correlating repertoire features with clinical complications. The authors noted that sequencing repertoires of T cell subpopulations would be needed to clarify what caused the increased clonality in CVID. Increased TCRbeta clonality was found in CVID subjects compared with healthy controls (t-test p = 0.018), with the increase being most characteristic of about a third of subjects. CVID subjects shared fewer TCRbeta clones with each other than healthy controls did (p < 0.0001). Although equal DNA input was used, an average of approximately 74,000 unique sequences per sample was obtained for controls, compared with some 30,000 for CVID samples. CVID TCRbeta sequences were reported to have fewer deletions and N-nucleotide insertions and to lack highly modified clones with 13 or more V deletions.

CVID was diagnosed by standard criteria: serum IgG, IgA and/or IgM reduced below normal range, plus specific antibody deficiency. The CVID group comprised 40 to 45 subjects, 15 female and approximately 29 male, aged roughly 9 to 65 years with a mean age of roughly 44. Predominantly Caucasian heritage was noted among both the CVID patients and the healthy controls. All CVID subjects had received replacement immunoglobulin therapy for at least one year at the time of study participation. When blood was collected, none of the CVID subjects were ill or on immunomodulatory or immunosuppressive medication. Heparinized peripheral whole blood samples of roughly 5 to 8 ml were obtained from each donor. TCRbeta CDR3 repertoires were sequenced from genomic DNA of adults with common variable immune deficiency (CVID) and healthy adult controls. To isolate peripheral blood mononuclear cells, diluted blood was subjected to density centrifugation over Hypaque 1077 or Ficoll-Paque. Genomic DNA was obtained from unsorted mononuclear cells through either Qiagen column purification or a centrifugation-based method.

CDR1 and CDR2, per the germline V gene, are SGHRS and YFSETQ. V is shortened by 7 bases, J by 7 bases, and the region joining them spans 20 bases. The CDR3 starts with the cysteine, ends with the phenylalanine, and has 14 residues. Shown are 33 bases from within the CDR3, in frame from base 1. For sequencing, equivalent amounts of genomic DNA were input from CVID and control samples. For every sample, a 60 bp segment covering the rearranged TCRbeta CDR3 region was amplified and then sequenced. The immunoSEQ assay, a bias-corrected multiplex PCR combined with high-throughput sequencing, was used for TCRbeta amplification. Processing in the source paper ran as follows. Every unique nucleotide sequence was considered a clone and was annotated with V, D and J genes, copy number and frequency. Sequences were labeled productive if in frame, and non-productive if out of frame or containing stop codons. As previously described, Shannon's entropy was used to calculate clonality. The predicted amino acid sequences of productive clones were used to derive mean CDR3 Kyte-Doolittle hydropathy. Scaled V gene usage was hierarchically clustered using Manhattan distance and complete linkage with the R hclust function. Clone sharing by CDR3 amino acid sequence was assessed by resampling 12 repertoires per group over 100 rounds. The repertoires were searched for about 70 published EBV-specific and 245 published CMV-specific TCRbeta sequences. Two CVID samples yielding fewer than 10,000 sequences were excluded from analysis, leaving approximately 46 CVID repertoires. The clones in this table, taken by TCRdb from immuneACCESS, are in-frame only. Not every clone is retained; where verified, under half of the shortfall comes from an unresolved V gene, and the cause of the rest is unknown. V and J calls and clone size are given by that table; D and trimming were obtained from the DNA. The sample features over 15,000 clones, and none is a singleton. Of the sample, roughly 6.6% falls within the top ten clones.

This TCR was recovered from a human donor with common variable immunodeficiency. This receptor chain uses TRBV5-1 and TRBJ1-1, with the identity of the D gene unclear. Input material: peripheral blood mononuclear cells. Here the CDR3 is given as CASRASSTDGEAFF. CDR3 bases read: TGCGCCAGCCGAGCTAGTTCGACCGACGGTGAA.